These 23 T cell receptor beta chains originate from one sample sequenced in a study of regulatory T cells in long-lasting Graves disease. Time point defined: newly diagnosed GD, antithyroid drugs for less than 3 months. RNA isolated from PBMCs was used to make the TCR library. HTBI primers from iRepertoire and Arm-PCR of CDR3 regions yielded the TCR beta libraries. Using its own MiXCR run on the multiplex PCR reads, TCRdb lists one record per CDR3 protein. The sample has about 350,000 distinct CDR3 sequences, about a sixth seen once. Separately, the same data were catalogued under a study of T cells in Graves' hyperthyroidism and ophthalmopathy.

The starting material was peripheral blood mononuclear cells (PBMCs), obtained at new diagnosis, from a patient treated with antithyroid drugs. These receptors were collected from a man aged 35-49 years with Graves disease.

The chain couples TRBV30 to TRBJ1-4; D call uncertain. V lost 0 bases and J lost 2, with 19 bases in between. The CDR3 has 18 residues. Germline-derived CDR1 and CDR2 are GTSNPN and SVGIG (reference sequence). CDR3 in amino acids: CAWSVGHTGRLTNEKLFF. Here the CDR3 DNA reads TGTGCCTGGAGTGTCGGTCACACGGGGAGGCTCACTAATGAAAAACTGTTTTTT.

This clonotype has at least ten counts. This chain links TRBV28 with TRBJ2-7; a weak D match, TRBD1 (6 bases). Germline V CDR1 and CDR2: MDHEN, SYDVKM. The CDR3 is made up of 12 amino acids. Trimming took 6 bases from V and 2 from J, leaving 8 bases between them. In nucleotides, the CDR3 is TGTGCCAGCAGACAGGGAGCCTACGAGCAGTACTTC. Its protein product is CASRQGAYEQYF.

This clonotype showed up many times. This chain's CDR3 is CASSDIDKNTEAFF. CDR3 bases: TGTGCCAGCAGCGACATAGACAAGAACACTGAAGCTTTCTTT. V is TRBV2 and J is TRBJ1-1; no clear D gene. This CDR3 has 14 residues. The germline V gene has CDR1 SNHLY and CDR2 FYNNEI. V was clipped by 6 bases and J by 1 base, with 12 bases between them.

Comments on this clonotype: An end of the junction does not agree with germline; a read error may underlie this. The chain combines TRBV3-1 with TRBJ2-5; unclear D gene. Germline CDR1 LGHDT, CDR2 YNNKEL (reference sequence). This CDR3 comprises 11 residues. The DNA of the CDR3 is TGTGCCAGCAGCCACGGTCCCTCTGCGCACTTC. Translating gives CASSHGPSAHF.

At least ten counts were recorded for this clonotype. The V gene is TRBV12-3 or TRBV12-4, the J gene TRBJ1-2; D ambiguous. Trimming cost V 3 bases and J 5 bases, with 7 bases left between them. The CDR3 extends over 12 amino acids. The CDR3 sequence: CASSFAAYGYTF. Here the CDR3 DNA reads TGTGCCAGCAGTTTTGCCGCTTATGGCTACACCTTC.

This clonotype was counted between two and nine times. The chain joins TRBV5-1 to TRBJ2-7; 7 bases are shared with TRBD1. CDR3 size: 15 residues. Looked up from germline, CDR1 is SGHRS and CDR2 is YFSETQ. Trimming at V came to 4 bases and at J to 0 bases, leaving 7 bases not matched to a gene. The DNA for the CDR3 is TGCGCCAGCAGCAGAGGGACAGTGGACTCCTACGAGCAGTACTTC. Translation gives CASSRGTVDSYEQYF.

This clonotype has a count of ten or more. CDR3 sequence reads: CASSHQGGTDTQYF. CDR3 bases: TGTGCCAGCAGCCACCAAGGGGGCACAGATACGCAGTATTTT. This sequence joins TRBV7-9 and TRBJ2-3; D is possibly TRBD1 (5 bases). This CDR3 has 14 residues. The V gene's germline CDR1 is SEHNR and CDR2 FQNEAQ (reference sequence). V lost 5 bases and J lost 1, with 10 bases in between.

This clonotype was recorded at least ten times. In DNA form, the CDR3 reads TGTGCCAGCAGCCAAGGCACAATCCCCTACGAGCAGTACTTC. This codes for CASSQGTIPYEQYF. The chain has TRBV3-1 and TRBJ2-7; D remains ambiguous. The length of the CDR3 is 14 residues. V lost 1 base, J lost 2 bases, and 9 bases lay in between. The germline CDR1 and CDR2 sequences are LGHDT and YNNKEL (reference sequence).

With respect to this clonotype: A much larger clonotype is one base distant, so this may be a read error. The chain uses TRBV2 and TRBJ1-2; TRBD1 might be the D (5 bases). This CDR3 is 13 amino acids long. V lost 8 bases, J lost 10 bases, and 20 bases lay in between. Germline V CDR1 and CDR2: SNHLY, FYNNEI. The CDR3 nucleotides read TGTGCCAGCGAGATGCGGGACGCGATTACCTACACCTTC. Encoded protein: CASEMRDAITYTF.

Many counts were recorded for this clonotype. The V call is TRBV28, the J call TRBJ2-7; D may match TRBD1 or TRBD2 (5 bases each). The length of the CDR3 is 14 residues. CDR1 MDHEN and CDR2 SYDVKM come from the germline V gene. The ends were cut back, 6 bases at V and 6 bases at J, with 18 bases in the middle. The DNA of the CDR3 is TGTGCCAGCAGCTTGGGGGACGCTAAACGCGAGCAGTACTTC. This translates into CASSLGDAKREQYF.

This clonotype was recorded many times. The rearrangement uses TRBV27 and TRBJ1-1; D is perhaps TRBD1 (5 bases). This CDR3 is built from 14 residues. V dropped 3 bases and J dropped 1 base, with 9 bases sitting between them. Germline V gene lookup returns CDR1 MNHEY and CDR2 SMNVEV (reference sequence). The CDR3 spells CASSLGGANTEAFF. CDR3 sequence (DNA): TGTGCCAGCAGTTTGGGGGGTGCGAACACTGAAGCTTTCTTT.

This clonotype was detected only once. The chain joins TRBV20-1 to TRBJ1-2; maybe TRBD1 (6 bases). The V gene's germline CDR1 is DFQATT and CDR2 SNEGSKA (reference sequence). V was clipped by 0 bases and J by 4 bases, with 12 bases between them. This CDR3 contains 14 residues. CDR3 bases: TGCAGTGCTAGAGATAGTGGGGGCGGCTATGGCTACACCTTC. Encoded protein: CSARDSGGGYGYTF.

The CDR3 protein is CASSFVQAGSNEKLFF. The CDR3 DNA follows: TGTGCCAGCAGTTTTGTCCAGGCGGGATCTAATGAAAAACTGTTTTTT. The rearrangement uses TRBV28 and TRBJ1-4; D unresolved. The V gene's germline CDR1 is MDHEN and CDR2 SYDVKM. CDR3 length equals 16 residues. V lost 3 bases, J lost 3 bases, and 14 bases lay in between.

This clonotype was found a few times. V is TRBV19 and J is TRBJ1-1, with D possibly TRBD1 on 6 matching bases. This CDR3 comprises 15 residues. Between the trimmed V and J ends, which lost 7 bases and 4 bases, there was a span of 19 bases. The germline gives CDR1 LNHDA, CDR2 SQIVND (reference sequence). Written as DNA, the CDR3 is TGTGCCAGTAAAATAGCCCTTACAGGGTTCACTGAAGCTTTCTTT. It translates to CASKIALTGFTEAFF. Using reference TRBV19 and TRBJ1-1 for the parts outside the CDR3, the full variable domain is DGGITQSPKYLFRKEGQNVTLSCEQNLNHDAMYWYRQDPGQGLRLIYYSQIVNDFQKGDIAEGYSVSREKKESFPLTVTSAQKNPTAFYLCASKIALTGFTEAFFGQGTRLTVV.

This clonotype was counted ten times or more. The CDR3 reads CASSLDRAPYNEQFF. The CDR3 bases are TGTGCCAGCAGTTTAGACAGGGCCCCCTACAATGAGCAGTTCTTC. The rearrangement joins TRBV28 to TRBJ2-1; the match to TRBD1 covers 7 bases. The V gene's germline CDR1 is MDHEN and CDR2 SYDVKM. The CDR3 sequence is 15 residues long. V shed 2 bases, J shed 2 bases, and the junction held 3 bases outside the gene matches.

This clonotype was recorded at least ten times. The CDR3 DNA follows: TGCGCCAGCAGCCAAGAGAGAGGAGATACGCAGTATTTT. Its protein product is CASSQERGDTQYF. The gene calls are TRBV4-3 and TRBJ2-3; no firm D call. From germline, CDR1 is LGHNA and CDR2 YSLEER. The CDR3 runs to 13 residues. V was trimmed by 0 bases and J by 5 bases, leaving 6 bases between them.

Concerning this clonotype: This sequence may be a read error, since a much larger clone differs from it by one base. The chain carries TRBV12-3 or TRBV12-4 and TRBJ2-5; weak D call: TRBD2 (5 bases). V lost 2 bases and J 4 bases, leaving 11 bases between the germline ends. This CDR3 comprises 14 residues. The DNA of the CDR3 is TGTGCCAGCAGTTTAATTAGCGTGGGAGAGACCCAGTACTTC. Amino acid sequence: CASSLISVGETQYF.

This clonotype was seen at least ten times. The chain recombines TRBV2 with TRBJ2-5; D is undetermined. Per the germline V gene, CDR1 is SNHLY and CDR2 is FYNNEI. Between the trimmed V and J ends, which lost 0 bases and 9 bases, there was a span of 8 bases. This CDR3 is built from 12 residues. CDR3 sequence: CASSEAERAQYF. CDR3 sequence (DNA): TGTGCCAGCAGTGAAGCGGAAAGGGCCCAGTACTTC. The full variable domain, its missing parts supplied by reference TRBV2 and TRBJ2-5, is EPEVTQTPSHQVTQMGQEVILRCVPISNHLYFYWYRQILGQKVEFLVSFYNNEISEKSEIFDDQFSVERPDGSNFTLKIRSTKLEDSAMYFCASSEAERAQYFGPGTRLLVL.

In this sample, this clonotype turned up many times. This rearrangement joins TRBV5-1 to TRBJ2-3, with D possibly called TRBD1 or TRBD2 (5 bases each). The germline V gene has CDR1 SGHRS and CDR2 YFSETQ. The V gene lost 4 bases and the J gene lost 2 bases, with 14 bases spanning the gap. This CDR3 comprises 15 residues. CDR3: CASSGQGPLTDTQYF. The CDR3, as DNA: TGCGCCAGCAGCGGGCAGGGACCCCTCACAGATACGCAGTATTTT. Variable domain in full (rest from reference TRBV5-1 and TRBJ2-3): KAGVTQTPRYLIKTRGQQVTLSCSPISGHRSVSWYQQTPGQGLQFLFEYFSETQRNKGNFPGRFSGRQFSNSRSEMNVSTLELGDSALYLCASSGQGPLTDTQYFGPGTRLTVL.

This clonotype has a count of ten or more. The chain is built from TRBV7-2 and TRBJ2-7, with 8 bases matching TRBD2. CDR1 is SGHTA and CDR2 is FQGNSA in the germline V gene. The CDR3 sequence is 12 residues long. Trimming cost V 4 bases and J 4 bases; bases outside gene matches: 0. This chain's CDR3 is CASSSSGYEQYF. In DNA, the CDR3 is TGTGCCAGCAGCTCTAGCGGGTACGAGCAGTACTTC.

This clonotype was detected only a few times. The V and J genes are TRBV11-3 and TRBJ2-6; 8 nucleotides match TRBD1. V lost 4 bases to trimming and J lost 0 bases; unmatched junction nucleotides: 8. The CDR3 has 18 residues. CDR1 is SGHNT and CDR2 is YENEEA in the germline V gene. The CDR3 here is CASSSGRTGYSGANVLTF. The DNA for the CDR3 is TGTGCCAGCAGCTCCGGGCGGACAGGGTACTCTGGGGCCAACGTCCTGACTTTC.

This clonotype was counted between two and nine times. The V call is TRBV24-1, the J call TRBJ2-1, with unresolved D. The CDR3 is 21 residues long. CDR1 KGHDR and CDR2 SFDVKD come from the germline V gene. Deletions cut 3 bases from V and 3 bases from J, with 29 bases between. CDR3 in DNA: TGTGCCACCAGTGATCTCACGTGGAAAGGGTTGGGTAGACCAGTCTACAATGAGCAGTTCTTC. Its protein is CATSDLTWKGLGRPVYNEQFF.

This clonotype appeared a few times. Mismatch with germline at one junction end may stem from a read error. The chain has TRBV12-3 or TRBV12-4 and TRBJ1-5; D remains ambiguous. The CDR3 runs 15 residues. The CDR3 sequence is CASGLGFDHNQPQHF. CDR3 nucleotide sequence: TGTGCCAGCGGTTTAGGTTTCGACCACAATCAGCCCCAGCATTTT.